The rows below give T cell receptor beta chains drawn from one sample of a study of early T cells in non-severe SARS-CoV-2 infection. From the 5' RACE reads, TCRdb called clonotypes with MiXCR, one entry per CDR3 protein. The top ten hold around 3.6% of the sample, which has about 70,000 distinct CDR3 sequences, 13% to 15% seen once. The material sequenced was whole blood, taken at baseline. The receptors here all came from an adult who was a healthcare worker with PCR-confirmed SARS-CoV-2 infection or an uninfected control (not recorded which). Each CDR3 is given with its conserved first and last residue. D genes are given only for firm matches. The size entry is marked missing in some rows and otherwise reads once, few, many or a size class.

J gene	clone size	D gene	V gene	CDR3 protein	CDR3 DNA
TRBJ1-4	.	.	TRBV4-1	CHQFGEKLFF	TGCCACCAGTTTGGTGAAAAACTGTTTTTT
TRBJ2-1	many	TRBD2	TRBV24-1	CATSDPNVRLAGGISYNEQFF	TGTGCCACCAGTGACCCGAACGTCCGGCTAGCGGGAGGAATTTCCTACAATGAGCAGTTCTTC
TRBJ1-5	many	.	TRBV14	CASSQGGPQHF	TGTGCCAGCAGCCAAGGGGGCCCCCAGCATTTT
TRBJ2-3	.	TRBD2	TRBV11-2	CASGPSGSTDTQYF	TGTGCCAGCGGACCGAGCGGGAGTACAGATACGCAGTATTTT
TRBJ1-5	few	.	TRBV2	CASSEAVDNQPQHF	TGTGCCAGCAGTGAAGCGGTCGACAATCAGCCCCAGCATTTT
TRBJ2-1	.	.	TRBV7-6	CASSLGGRNEQFF	TGTGCCAGCAGCTTAGGGGGGCGGAATGAGCAGTTCTTC
TRBJ2-3	.	.	TRBV12-3/TRBV12-4	CASSFDRSTDTQYF	TGTGCCAGCAGTTTCGACAGGAGCACAGATACGCAGTATTTT
TRBJ2-2	few	TRBD2	TRBV12-5	CASGHRLAGVGTGELFF	TGTGCTAGTGGACATAGACTAGCGGGAGTAGGCACCGGGGAGCTGTTTTTT
TRBJ1-1	few	.	TRBV3-1	CASSQGGVLNTEAFF	TGTGCCAGCAGCCAAGGGGGGGTTCTCAACACTGAAGCTTTCTTT
TRBJ2-5	many	.	TRBV7-9	CASSLGRGRETQYF	TGTGCCAGCAGCTTGGGCAGGGGCCGGGAGACCCAGTACTTC
TRBJ2-7	many	.	TRBV2	CASSPRGFSYEQYF	TGTGCCAGCAGCCCCAGGGGCTTCTCCTACGAGCAGTACTTC
TRBJ2-1	few	TRBD1	TRBV29-1	CSAYPGQGRNEQFF	TGCAGCGCTTATCCGGGACAGGGGAGAAATGAGCAGTTCTTC